Listed here is a single T cell receptor (beta chain). The data were taken from a study of immune cell composition in non-small cell lung cancer. Clones were sequenced by immunoSEQ multiplex PCR, and TCRdb holds only the in-frame ones, with some missing. The sample has roughly 2,500 clones; approximately 80% are singletons. This CDR3 comprises 18 residues. Germline assignment: CDR1 SGHRS and CDR2 YFSETQ. V shed 3 bases, J shed 4 bases, and the junction held 8 bases outside the gene matches. Sequenced input: lung tumor tissue. This TCR was sampled from a human donor with non-small cell lung cancer. The chain is built from TRBV5-1 and TRBJ2-2; 14 nucleotides line up with TRBD2. The CDR3 sequence: CASSSGLAGGRRTGELFF. The CDR3 nucleotides read TGCGCCAGCAGCTCCGGACTAGCGGGAGGCCGTCGCACCGGGGAGCTGTTTTTT.